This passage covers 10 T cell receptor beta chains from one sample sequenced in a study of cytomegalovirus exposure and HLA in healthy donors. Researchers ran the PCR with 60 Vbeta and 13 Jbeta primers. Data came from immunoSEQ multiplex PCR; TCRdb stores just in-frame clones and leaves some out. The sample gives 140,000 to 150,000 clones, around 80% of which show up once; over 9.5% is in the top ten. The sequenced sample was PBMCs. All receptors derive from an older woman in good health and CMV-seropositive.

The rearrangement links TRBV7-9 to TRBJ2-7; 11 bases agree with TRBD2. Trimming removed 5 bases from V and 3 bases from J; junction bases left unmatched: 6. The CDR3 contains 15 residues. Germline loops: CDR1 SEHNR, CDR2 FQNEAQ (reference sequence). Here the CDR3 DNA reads TGTGCCAGCAGCCCCGGGACTAGCGGCCTCTACGAGCAGTACTTC. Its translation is CASSPGTSGLYEQYF.

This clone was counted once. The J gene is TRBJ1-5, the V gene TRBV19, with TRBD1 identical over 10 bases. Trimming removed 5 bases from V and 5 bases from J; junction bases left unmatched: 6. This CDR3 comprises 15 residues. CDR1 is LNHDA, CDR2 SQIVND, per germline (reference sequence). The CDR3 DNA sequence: TGTGCCAGTAGTCCGGGGGGGACAGGGGATCAGCCCCAGCATTTT. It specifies CASSPGGTGDQPQHF.

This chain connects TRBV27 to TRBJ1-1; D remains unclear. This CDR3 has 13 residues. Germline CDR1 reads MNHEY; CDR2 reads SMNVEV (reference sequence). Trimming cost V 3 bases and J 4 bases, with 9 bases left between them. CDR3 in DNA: TGTGCCAGCAGTTTGTGGTTTAGCACTGAAGCTTTCTTT. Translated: CASSLWFSTEAFF.

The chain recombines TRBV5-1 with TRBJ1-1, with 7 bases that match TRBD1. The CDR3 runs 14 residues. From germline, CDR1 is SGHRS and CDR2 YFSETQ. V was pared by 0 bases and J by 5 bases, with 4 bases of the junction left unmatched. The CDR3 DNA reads TGCGCCAGCAGCTTGGTGCAGGGGGGAACTGAAGCTTTCTTT. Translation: CASSLVQGGTEAFF.

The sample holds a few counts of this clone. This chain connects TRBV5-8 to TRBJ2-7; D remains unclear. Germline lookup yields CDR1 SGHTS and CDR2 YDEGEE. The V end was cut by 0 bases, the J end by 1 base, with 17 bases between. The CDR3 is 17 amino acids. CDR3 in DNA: TGTGCCAGCAGCTTGGCCCCCTTGCCAGTACCTTCCTACGAGCAGTACTTC. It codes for CASSLAPLPVPSYEQYF.

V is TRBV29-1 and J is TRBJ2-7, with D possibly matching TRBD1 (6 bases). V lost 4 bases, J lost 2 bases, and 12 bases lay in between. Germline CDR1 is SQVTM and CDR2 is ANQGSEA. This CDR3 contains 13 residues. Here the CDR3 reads CSVGPRGAYEQYF. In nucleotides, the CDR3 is TGCAGCGTTGGGCCCAGGGGAGCCTACGAGCAGTACTTC.

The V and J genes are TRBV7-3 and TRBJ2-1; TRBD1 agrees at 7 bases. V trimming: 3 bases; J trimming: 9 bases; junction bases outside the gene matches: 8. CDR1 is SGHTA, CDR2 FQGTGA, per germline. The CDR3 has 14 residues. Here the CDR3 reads CASSLTPGQSEQFF. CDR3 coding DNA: TGTGCCAGCAGCTTGACGCCGGGACAGAGTGAGCAGTTCTTC. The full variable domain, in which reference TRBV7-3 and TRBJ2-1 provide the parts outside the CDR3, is GAGVSQTPSNKVTEKGKYVELRCDPISGHTALYWYRQSLGQGPEFLIYFQGTGAADDSGLPNDRFFAVRPEGSVSTLKIQRTERGDSAVYLCASSLTPGQSEQFFGPGTRLTVL.

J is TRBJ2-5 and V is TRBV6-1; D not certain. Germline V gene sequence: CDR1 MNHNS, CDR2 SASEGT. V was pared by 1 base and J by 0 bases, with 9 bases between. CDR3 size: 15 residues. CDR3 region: CASSEGRNYQETQYF. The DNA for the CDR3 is TGTGCCAGCAGTGAAGGTCGTAACTACCAAGAGACCCAGTACTTC.

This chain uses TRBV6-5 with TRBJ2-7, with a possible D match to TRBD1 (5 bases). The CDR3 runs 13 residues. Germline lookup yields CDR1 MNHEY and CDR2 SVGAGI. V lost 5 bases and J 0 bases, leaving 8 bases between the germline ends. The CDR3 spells CASSLDISYEQYF. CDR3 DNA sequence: TGTGCCAGCAGTCTGGACATCTCCTACGAGCAGTACTTC.

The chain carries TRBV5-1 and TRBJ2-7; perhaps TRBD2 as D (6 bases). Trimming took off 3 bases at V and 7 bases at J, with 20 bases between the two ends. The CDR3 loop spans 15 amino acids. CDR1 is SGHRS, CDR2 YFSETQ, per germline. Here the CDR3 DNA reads TGCGCCAGCAGCTCATCCAGGGCGGGACTTCTGGAGCAGTACTTC. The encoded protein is CASSSSRAGLLEQYF.